This is a list of T cell receptor beta chains from one sample in a study of identical twins. TCRdb reprocessed the 5' RACE reads via MiXCR and lists one record per CDR3 protein. The repertoire holds approximately 620,000 distinct CDR3 sequences, about 9.4% seen once, with roughly 0.9% in the top ten. In addition, the sample was reused for a study of yellow fever vaccine responses in identical twins.

Sequenced sample: PBMCs. The receptors were gathered from a woman aged 18-29 years in good health. CDR3s include the opening cysteine and the closing phenylalanine or tryptophan. The D gene is left open where the match is weak. Clone size is not always given. Where it is, it says once, few, many or a class for expanded clones.

J gene	CDR3 length	clone size	V gene	D gene	CDR3 DNA	CDR3 protein
TRBJ2-2	16	few	TRBV20-1	TRBD2	TGCAGTGCTAGAGCGGGGTGGGGGGGGACGACCGGGGAGCTGTTTTTT	CSARAGWGGTTGELFF
TRBJ2-7	13	NA	TRBV4-1	NA	TGCGCCAGCAGCCAAGACCCGTGGGGTGAGCAGTACTTC	CASSQDPWGEQYF
TRBJ2-7	15	few	TRBV15	NA	TGTGCCACCAGCAGAGTGGGGGGGGCCTCTCGTGAGCAGTACTTC	CATSRVGGASREQYF
TRBJ2-7	14	NA	TRBV19	NA	TGTGCCAGTAGTCCTCACTCCCCCTCCTACGAGCAGTACTTC	CASSPHSPSYEQYF
TRBJ2-1	10	few	TRBV30	NA	TGTGCCCTCAGCTACAATGAGCAGTTCTTC	CALSYNEQFF
TRBJ1-2	12	NA	TRBV6-1	NA	TGTGCCAGCAGCCGGGACCTTTATGGCTACACCTTC	CASSRDLYGYTF
TRBJ2-3	14	many	TRBV29-1	NA	TGCAGCGTGGCACGGGGGCTCGGCACAGATACGCAGTATTTT	CSVARGLGTDTQYF
TRBJ2-2	16	many	TRBV5-1	NA	TGCGCCAGCAGCTTGGCCGGGACTCCGAACACCGGGGAGCTGTTTTTT	CASSLAGTPNTGELFF
TRBJ2-3	18	few	TRBV4-3	NA	TGCGCCAGCAGCCAAGATCCCGTTTGGCTAGCTCCTACAGATACGCAGTATTTT	CASSQDPVWLAPTDTQYF
TRBJ1-5	12	few	TRBV20-1	NA	TGCAGTGTAGGGACTGGTTTTCAGCCCCAGCATTTT	CSVGTGFQPQHF
TRBJ2-1	15	many	TRBV7-9	TRBD2	TGTGCCAGCAGCTTAGCCGCGGGAGGGGGCAATGAGCAGTTCTTC	CASSLAAGGGNEQFF
TRBJ2-7	15	NA	TRBV5-1	TRBD1	TGCGCCAGCAGCTTGGGTCGAGACAGGGTTTACGAGCAGTACTTC	CASSLGRDRVYEQYF
TRBJ1-1	15	few	TRBV12-3/TRBV12-4	NA	TGTGCCAGCAGTTTACGGGTATCAAGGGCCACTGAAGCTTTCTTT	CASSLRVSRATEAFF
TRBJ1-6	13	NA	TRBV28	TRBD1	TGTGCCAGCGGAACAGGGGGAAATTCACCCCTCCACTTT	CASGTGGNSPLHF
TRBJ2-2	15	few	TRBV19	NA	TGTGCCAGTAGTATAGTTCCAGGAATCGCCGGGGAGCTGTTTTTT	CASSIVPGIAGELFF
TRBJ1-2	14	few	TRBV28	NA	TGTGCCAGCAAGACCGGGGCTCTCTCTAATGGCTACACCTTC	CASKTGALSNGYTF
TRBJ1-2	13	few	TRBV4-3	TRBD1	TGCGCCAGCAGCCACGACAGGGAAGGCGGCTACACCTTC	CASSHDREGGYTF
TRBJ2-3	13	few	TRBV7-9	NA	TGTGCCAGCAGGCACACGGACATGCATACGCAGTATTTT	CASRHTDMHTQYF
TRBJ2-7	17	NA	TRBV14	TRBD2	TGTGCCAGCAGCCCCTTTCCTAGCGGTGAGGGGTCCTACGAGCAGTACTTC	CASSPFPSGEGSYEQYF
TRBJ2-1	15	NA	TRBV12-3/TRBV12-4	TRBD2	TGTGCCAGCAGTTTTGGGACTACCTCCTACAATGAGCAGTTCTTC	CASSFGTTSYNEQFF
TRBJ2-7	15	few	TRBV11-2	NA	TGTGCCAGCAGCTCGGGGGGACAGGCCTATGGGGAGCAGTACTTC	CASSSGGQAYGEQYF
TRBJ2-4	14	many	TRBV29-1	NA	TGCAGCGCCCAGAAGGGCACAGCCAAAAACATTCAGTACTTC	CSAQKGTAKNIQYF
TRBJ2-3	15	few	TRBV5-6	TRBD2	TGTGCCAGCAGCTCCCTTTCCGGGACTAGAAATACGCAGTATTTT	CASSSLSGTRNTQYF
TRBJ1-2	15	NA	TRBV5-5	NA	TGTGCCAGCAGCCCCTTCCTTGGGGGGCACGGTGGCTACACCTTC	CASSPFLGGHGGYTF
TRBJ2-3	16	few	TRBV15	TRBD2	TGTGCCACCAGCAGCCTAGCGGGAGTCTACACAGATACGCAGTATTTT	CATSSLAGVYTDTQYF
TRBJ1-1	16	NA	TRBV5-4	NA	TGTGCCAGCAGCTCGGCGGAGGGACGCATGAACACTGAAGCTTTCTTT	CASSSAEGRMNTEAFF
TRBJ2-3	15	many	TRBV20-1	TRBD2	TGCAGTGCTAGCGGAAGGCTAGCGGGCACAGATACGCAGTATTTT	CSASGRLAGTDTQYF
TRBJ2-2	15	few	TRBV9	TRBD2	TGTGCCAGCAGCCCGGGGGGGCCTTTTGCCGGGGAGCTGTTTTTT	CASSPGGPFAGELFF
TRBJ2-1	15	NA	TRBV5-1	TRBD2	TGCGCCAGCAGCCATACTAGCGGCTCCTACAATGAGCATTTCTTC	CASSHTSGSYNEHFF
TRBJ1-6	14	few	TRBV10-3	NA	TGTGCCATCAGTGGCCCTGGCAGGGACCCACCCCTCCACTTT	CAISGPGRDPPLHF
TRBJ2-1	13	NA	TRBV30	NA	TGTGCCTGGAGTTTGGACGGAGGCAGGGAGCAGTTCTTC	CAWSLDGGREQFF
TRBJ2-5	16	NA	TRBV7-9	NA	TGTGCCAGCAGCGAGACAGAGGCTTCAAACCTCGGGACCCAGTACTTC	CASSETEASNLGTQYF
TRBJ1-2	13	NA	TRBV11-2	NA	TGTGCCAGCAGCTTAGGGCAAAAATATGGCTACACCTTC	CASSLGQKYGYTF
TRBJ2-1	18	many	TRBV20-1	TRBD2	TGCAGTGCTAGGAAAGGTCTAGCGGGATTGATCTCCTACAATGAGCAGTTCTTC	CSARKGLAGLISYNEQFF
TRBJ2-7	15	NA	TRBV12-3/TRBV12-4	NA	TGTGCCAGCAGTTTGTATCCAGCGGGTGTCTACGAGCAGTACTTC	CASSLYPAGVYEQYF
TRBJ1-1	16	NA	TRBV30	TRBD1	TGTGCCTGGAGTGTACCTACCGGGACAGGGGGCACTGAAGCTTTCTTT	CAWSVPTGTGGTEAFF
TRBJ2-3	14	few	TRBV28	NA	TGTGCCAGCAGTGGACCGGGTTTCGCGGATACGCAGTATTTT	CASSGPGFADTQYF
TRBJ2-7	17	many	TRBV24-1	TRBD2	TGTGCCACCAGTGAACCTGGTGGTAGCGGGAGCGTTTACGAGCAGTACTTC	CATSEPGGSGSVYEQYF